Sequencing of this T cell receptor beta chain was carried out in a study of cytomegalovirus exposure and HLA in healthy donors. CDR1 is MGHRA, CDR2 YSYEKL, per germline. The CDR3 is 15 amino acids. Unmatched junction bases numbered 8, after V lost 8 bases and J lost 7 bases. TCRdb keeps only in-frame clones here, not all; method: immunoSEQ multiplex PCR. The table records some 210,000 clones, around four fifths of them present only once. Source material: PBMCs. V and J are TRBV4-1 and TRBJ2-7; 16 bases line up with TRBD2. This sequence originates from a woman aged 18-29 years in good health and CMV-seronegative. In nucleotides, the CDR3 is TGCGCCAGCGGGGGACTAGCGGGAGGGCCGAGGGAGCAGTACTTC. It encodes CASGGLAGGPREQYF.